Following are 31 T cell receptor beta chains from one sample sequenced in a study of CD8+CD57+ T cells in acquired aplastic anemia. The TCR beta profiling, which covered VDJ combination and CDR3 sequence, was carried out using genomic DNA as the template. From the reads, TCRdb called clonotypes with MiXCR, one entry per CDR3 protein. This table has about 190,000 distinct CDR3 sequences, roughly 56% appearing once. The sample comprised sorted CD4+, CD8+, or CD8+CD57+ T cells (not recorded which) from PBMCs. All receptors come from a human donor in good health, serving as a control.

Many counts were recorded for this clonotype. V usage is TRBV15 and J usage is TRBJ2-3; TRBD2 aligns across 8 bases. After removal of 2 bases from V and 1 base from J, the junction contained 5 bases not matched to a gene. Germline V gene data show CDR1 as LNHNV and CDR2 as YYDKDF (reference sequence). CDR3 size: 16 residues. As DNA, the CDR3 is TGTGCCACCAGCAGATCCCGTAGCGGGGGCACAGATACGCAGTATTTT. Translation gives CATSRSRSGGTDTQYF. Full variable domain (remainder filled in from reference TRBV15 and TRBJ2-3): DAMVIQNPRYQVTQFGKPVTLSCSQTLNHNVMYWYQQKSSQAPKLLFHYYDKDFNNEADTPDNFQSRRPNTSFCFLDIRSPGLGDTAMYLCATSRSRSGGTDTQYFGPGTRLTVL.

The rearrangement uses TRBV7-9 and TRBJ1-2, with 10 bases lining up with TRBD1. With 6 bases clipped from V and 7 bases from J, the junction kept 14 bases outside the gene matches. The germline CDR1 and CDR2 sequences are SEHNR and FQNEAQ (reference sequence). The CDR3 is 16 amino acids. CDR3 in DNA: TGTGCCAGCAGTTACTCGAGGGACAGGGGACGTGTTGGCTACACCTTC. Amino acid sequence: CASSYSRDRGRVGYTF.

This chain uses TRBV2 with TRBJ1-2; no reliable D call. V lost 6 bases and J lost 8, with 13 bases in between. The V gene's germline CDR1 is SNHLY and CDR2 FYNNEI. This CDR3 comprises 12 residues. CDR3 DNA sequence: TGTGCCAGCAGCTTCGGTACTGGAGGCTACACCTTC. Translating it yields CASSFGTGGYTF.

The chain has TRBV20-1 and TRBJ1-6, with 7 bases fitting TRBD1. Germline loops: CDR1 DFQATT, CDR2 SNEGSKA (reference sequence). V lost 6 bases, J lost 6 bases, and 14 bases stayed unmatched. CDR3 size: 16 residues. The CDR3 DNA reads as TGCAGTGCGGACGACAGGGATGGGTATATTAATTCACCCCTCCACTTT. It codes for CSADDRDGYINSPLHF.

This clonotype was counted at least ten times. The V and J genes are TRBV3-1 and TRBJ1-6; D perhaps matches TRBD1 (6 bases). Trimming removed 4 bases at V and 7 bases at J, with 11 bases between. The CDR3 covers 14 residues. Germline lookup yields CDR1 LGHDT and CDR2 YNNKEL (reference sequence). CDR3 protein: CASSPGTGNSPLHF. CDR3 nucleotides: TGTGCCAGCAGCCCAGGTACAGGGAATTCACCCCTCCACTTT.

This clonotype was seen many times. CDR3 nucleotides: TGCAGTGCTAGAGACTCTAGCGGGGGGGGGGAGACCCAGTACTTC. This encodes CSARDSSGGGETQYF. The gene calls are TRBV20-1 and TRBJ2-5, with 12 bases aligning to TRBD2. With 0 bases clipped from V and 5 bases from J, the junction kept 4 bases outside the gene matches. CDR1 and CDR2 (germline): DFQATT, SNEGSKA (reference sequence). This CDR3 has 15 residues.

This rearrangement joins TRBV24-1 to TRBJ2-5; D is unclear. Trimming pared 4 bases from V and 2 bases from J, leaving 13 bases between. The germline gives CDR1 KGHDR, CDR2 SFDVKD. The CDR3 is made up of 15 amino acids. The CDR3 nucleotides are TGTGCCACCAGTGACCCCGCCACGGAGCAAGAGACCCAGTACTTC. Amino acid sequence: CATSDPATEQETQYF.

The chain employs TRBV5-6 and TRBJ1-3; a possible D gene is TRBD1 (5 bases). The germline V gene encodes CDR1 SGHDT and CDR2 YYEEEE. This CDR3 has 16 residues. Trimming cost V 4 bases and J 3 bases, with 17 bases left between them. Written as DNA, the CDR3 is TGTGCCAGCAGCACCCGCGCGGCAGGGAATGGAAACACCATATATTTT. It encodes CASSTRAAGNGNTIYF.

This clonotype was found a few times. CDR3 DNA sequence: TGTGCCACCAGCAGAGAGGGCGGAACCTATGGCTACACCTTC. Amino acids: CATSREGGTYGYTF. This chain links TRBV15 with TRBJ1-2; unclear D gene. The length of the CDR3 is 14 residues. Trimming took 0 bases from V and 4 from J, leaving 9 bases between them. The germline V gene encodes CDR1 LNHNV and CDR2 YYDKDF (reference sequence).

The chain links TRBV19 to TRBJ2-3; D call uncertain. The CDR3 loop spans 11 amino acids. The ends were cut back, 3 bases at V and 6 bases at J, with 4 bases in the middle. Per germline, CDR1 LNHDA and CDR2 SQIVND (reference sequence). DNA of the CDR3: TGTGCCAGTAGTATGGGTGATACGCAGTATTTT. The encoded protein is CASSMGDTQYF.

This chain links TRBV10-1 with TRBJ2-7; 7 bases match TRBD2. The V and J ends lost 5 bases and 4 bases, in that order; junction bases with no gene match: 8. From germline, CDR1 is WNHNN and CDR2 SYGVQD (reference sequence). The CDR3 runs to 14 residues. CDR3 sequence reads: CASSPRLAPYEQYF. CDR3 nucleotides: TGCGCCAGCAGTCCCCGACTAGCACCTTACGAGCAGTACTTC.

J is TRBJ1-6 and V is TRBV10-3; possibly TRBD1 for D (5 bases). CDR3 length equals 15 residues. Trimming left V 6 bases short and J 10 bases short, with 19 bases between. Germline loops: CDR1 ENHRY, CDR2 SYGVKD. CDR3 DNA sequence: TGTGCCATCAGCCCAACTAGCGGGGGGGAATCACCCCTCCACTTT. Translated: CAISPTSGGESPLHF.

This clonotype was seen many times. The genes are TRBV6-4 and TRBJ2-3, with TRBD2 identical over 10 bases. The V gene's germline CDR1 is MRHNA and CDR2 SNTAGT. This CDR3 spans 16 amino acids. Trimming cost V 4 bases and J 1 base; bases outside gene matches: 5. Here the CDR3 reads CASSAVAGGGTDTQYF. In DNA form, the CDR3 reads TGTGCCAGCAGTGCCGTAGCGGGGGGCGGCACAGATACGCAGTATTTT.

The table lists this clonotype with many counts. As DNA, the CDR3 is TGTGCCATCAGTGAGTCGAGGGGGGGTGGCACAGATACGCAGTATTTT. Amino acids: CAISESRGGGTDTQYF. V usage is TRBV10-3 and J usage is TRBJ2-3, with a tentative D call TRBD2 (7 bases). Germline values: CDR1 ENHRY, CDR2 SYGVKD. The CDR3 consists of 16 residues. V lost 0 bases to trimming and J lost 1 base, with 11 bases between them.

This clonotype was seen a few times. CDR3 in amino acids: CASSTTGDGYTF. The CDR3 coding sequence is TGTGCCAGTAGTACTACAGGGGATGGCTACACCTTC. The rearrangement links TRBV19 to TRBJ1-2, with 7 bases that match TRBD1. V lost 4 bases, J lost 6 bases, and 2 bases stayed unmatched. CDR1 is LNHDA and CDR2 is SQIVND in the germline V gene (reference sequence). The CDR3 is 12 residues long.

This rearrangement joins TRBV7-9 to TRBJ1-1, with D possibly being TRBD1 (6 bases). V lost 2 bases and J 4 bases, leaving 14 bases between the germline ends. This CDR3 has 15 residues. The germline gives CDR1 SEHNR, CDR2 FQNEAQ (reference sequence). CDR3 sequence (DNA): TGTGCCAGCAGCTTAACAGGGCGCAGGGGCACTGAAGCTTTCTTT. Its protein product is CASSLTGRRGTEAFF.

This chain links TRBV7-9 with TRBJ2-7, with 8 nucleotides matching TRBD1. The CDR3 loop spans 14 amino acids. Germline V lookup: CDR1 SEHNR, CDR2 FQNEAQ (reference sequence). The V gene end was trimmed by 6 bases and the J gene end by 4 bases; junction bases not matched to a gene: 8. The DNA for the CDR3 is TGTGCCAGCAGTCCAGGGGGCCGTCGTTACGAGCAGTACTTC. Translated: CASSPGGRRYEQYF.

This clonotype came up many times. The V and J genes are TRBV20-1 and TRBJ2-3; tentatively, D is TRBD2 (6 bases). The CDR3 has 14 amino acids. Trimming cost V 1 base and J 0 bases, with 8 bases left between them. Germline values: CDR1 DFQATT, CDR2 SNEGSKA (reference sequence). The CDR3 is CSARAGGSTDTQYF. The DNA of the CDR3 is TGCAGTGCTAGAGCCGGGGGTAGCACAGATACGCAGTATTTT.

This clonotype was detected ten times or more. The chain employs TRBV4-1 and TRBJ1-2; tentatively, D is TRBD1 (6 bases). The CDR3 is 18 residues long. V was pared by 4 bases and J by 3 bases, with 24 bases between. CDR1 is MGHRA and CDR2 is YSYEKL in the germline V gene. The CDR3 sequence: CASSPYPLGGGKDYGYTF. The CDR3 DNA reads as TGCGCCAGCAGCCCCTACCCACTAGGGGGAGGGAAGGACTATGGCTACACCTTC.

This clonotype was found a few times. The CDR3 spells CASSLVGSRAFF. The CDR3 DNA is TGTGCCAGCAGCTTAGTGGGCTCAAGAGCTTTCTTT. The rearrangement joins TRBV7-2 to TRBJ1-1; D uncertain. The length of the CDR3 is 12 residues. The V end lost 1 base, the J end lost 10 bases, and 10 bases lay between the germline ends. CDR1 and CDR2 from the germline V gene are SGHTA and FQGNSA.

This clonotype was seen at least ten times. The genes are TRBV7-8 and TRBJ2-7; D is uncertain. This CDR3 has 14 residues. The V gene lost 3 bases and the J gene lost 2 bases, with 11 bases spanning the gap. Germline CDR1 is SGHVS and CDR2 is FQNEAQ. The CDR3 is CASSFKVLPYEQYF. The CDR3 DNA sequence: TGTGCCAGCAGCTTTAAGGTCTTACCCTACGAGCAGTACTTC.

On this clonotype itself: One end of the junction fails to match germline, which may point to a read error. The genes are TRBV10-3 and TRBJ2-1; TRBD1 aligns across 7 bases. This CDR3 region has 13 residues. CDR1 and CDR2 (germline): ENHRY, SYGVKD. For the CDR3, the DNA is TGTGTCATCAGGGGGAGAAATGGCGATGAGCAGTTCTTC. It yields the protein CVIRGRNGDEQFF.

Points on this clonotype: Germline is not matched at one junction end, which may reflect a read error. V usage is TRBV6-6 and J usage is TRBJ2-6, with a possible D match to TRBD1 (5 bases). Germline CDR1 and CDR2: MNHNY and SVGAGI (reference sequence). The CDR3 covers 13 residues. The CDR3: CASRLQENTECRF. CDR3 nucleotides: TGTGCCAGCAGGTTACAGGAGAACACGGAGTGCCGTTTC.

V usage is TRBV7-9 and J usage is TRBJ2-7, with D tentatively TRBD2 (5 bases). The germline V gene has CDR1 SEHNR and CDR2 FQNEAQ (reference sequence). V was pared by 5 bases and J by 6 bases, with 17 bases between. The CDR3 has 14 residues. The chain's CDR3 is CASSPGRVVREQYF. CDR3 nucleotide sequence: TGTGCCAGCAGCCCGGGAAGGGTTGTACGCGAGCAGTACTTC.

This clonotype was counted many times. The rearrangement uses TRBV5-8 and TRBJ2-1; perhaps TRBD1 as D (5 bases). With 4 bases removed from V and 0 bases from J, the gap between germline ends came to 11 bases. CDR1 SGHTS and CDR2 YDEGEE come from the germline V gene. CDR3 length: 15 amino acids. CDR3 amino acids: CASSAQGSSYNEQFF. The CDR3 DNA follows: TGTGCCAGCAGCGCTCAGGGAAGCTCCTACAATGAGCAGTTCTTC.

The chain is built from TRBV7-2 and TRBJ1-1; D ambiguous. Germline V CDR1 and CDR2: SGHTA, FQGNSA. The CDR3 is 15 amino acids. V was trimmed by 5 bases and J by 0 bases, leaving 13 bases between them. The CDR3: CASSPWGRMNTEAFF. The CDR3 region has the DNA TGTGCCAGCAGCCCATGGGGTCGGATGAACACTGAAGCTTTCTTT.

CDR3 protein: CASSTGGVETQYF. The CDR3, as DNA: TGTGCCAGCTCCACGGGGGGGGTAGAGACCCAGTACTTC. J is TRBJ2-5 and V is TRBV7-2, with 8 bases lining up with TRBD2. After removal of 8 bases from V and 4 bases from J, the junction contained 6 bases not matched to a gene. The germline gives CDR1 SGHTA, CDR2 FQGNSA. The CDR3 has 13 residues.

The V and J genes are TRBV7-2 and TRBJ1-2, with D perhaps TRBD1 (6 bases). Between the trimmed V and J ends, which lost 7 bases and 0 bases, there was a span of 15 bases. The CDR3 extends over 15 amino acids. Germline V lookup: CDR1 SGHTA, CDR2 FQGNSA. The CDR3: CASNPRGRTNYGYTF. CDR3 coding DNA: TGTGCCAGCAACCCCAGGGGAAGGACTAACTATGGCTACACCTTC.

The chain has TRBV7-9 and TRBJ2-5; no firm D call. V was cut by 7 bases and J by 0 bases, with 15 bases left in between. This CDR3 comprises 15 residues. Germline V lookup: CDR1 SEHNR, CDR2 FQNEAQ (reference sequence). The DNA of the CDR3 is TGTGCCAGCACCCCTTTTTACTCGTACCAAGAGACCCAGTACTTC. It specifies CASTPFYSYQETQYF.

CDR3 sequence: CSATDRGNSYGYTF. CDR3 nucleotide sequence: TGCAGTGCCACGGACAGGGGAAATTCCTATGGCTACACCTTC. The rearrangement joins TRBV20-1 to TRBJ1-2; 9 nucleotides align to TRBD1. Germline loops: CDR1 DFQATT, CDR2 SNEGSKA (reference sequence). V shed 6 bases, J shed 4 bases, and the junction held 9 bases outside the gene matches. This CDR3 contains 14 residues.

The CDR3 DNA reads TGTGCCAGCAGCGTGGGGGGGCGGGGGGGCGTCGATGAGCAGTTCTTC. Protein product: CASSVGGRGGVDEQFF. J is TRBJ2-1 and V is TRBV7-9; 9 positions agree with TRBD2. Per germline, CDR1 SEHNR and CDR2 FQNEAQ (reference sequence). The ends lost 5 bases at V and 8 bases at J; junction bases unmatched: 13. CDR3 length equals 16 residues.